Below, 20 T cell receptor beta chains from the same sample are listed, as sequenced in a study of shared clonotypes between healthy human individuals. Generated by immunoSEQ multiplex PCR, the TCRdb table keeps only in-frame clones and is missing some. The sample lists about 2.1 million clones; more than 85% were seen once. CD45RO negativity and positive selection for CCR7 defined naive CD8 cells, a population that excluded terminally differentiated effector memory CD45RA+ cells. Material: naive CD8+ T cells from PBMCs. These receptors all stem from a man younger than 35 in good health. Some clones in this sample may be carry-over from other donors' samples.

The chain links TRBV10-2 to TRBJ1-5; TRBD1 is a possible D gene (5 bases). CDR3 size: 15 residues. The germline V gene has CDR1 WSHSY and CDR2 SAAADI. V lost 3 bases to trimming and J lost 0 bases, with 9 bases between them. The CDR3 loop reads CASSDGAYSNQPQHF. CDR3 DNA sequence: TGCGCCAGCAGTGATGGGGCGTATAGCAATCAGCCCCAGCATTTT.

The chain is built from TRBV9 and TRBJ2-5, with 7 positions matching TRBD1. V was pared by 3 bases and J by 2 bases, with 4 bases of the junction left unmatched. This CDR3 has 14 amino acids. Germline V lookup: CDR1 SGDLS, CDR2 YYNGEE. The chain's CDR3 is CASSETTGQETQYF. For the CDR3, the DNA is TGTGCCAGCAGCGAAACGACAGGGCAAGAGACCCAGTACTTC.

This sequence joins TRBV30 and TRBJ1-2; 8 bases fit TRBD1. This CDR3 has 14 amino acids. J was trimmed by 4 bases and V by 4 bases; bases with no gene match: 8. Germline CDR1 reads GTSNPN; CDR2 reads SVGIG (reference sequence). Here the CDR3 reads CAWISPGQVYGYTF. In DNA form, the CDR3 reads TGTGCCTGGATATCCCCGGGACAGGTCTATGGCTACACCTTC.

This chain joins TRBV4-3 and TRBJ2-7, with D maybe TRBD1 (5 bases). Germline V gene lookup returns CDR1 LGHNA and CDR2 YSLEER. There are 17 residues in the CDR3. Between the trimmed V and J ends, which lost 4 bases and 3 bases, there was a span of 22 bases. CDR3 in amino acids: CASSPSVGLGSFYEQYF. The DNA for the CDR3 is TGCGCCAGCAGCCCATCCGTGGGGCTGGGAAGTTTCTACGAGCAGTACTTC.

The CDR3 protein is CASTDRLPPYEQYF. The CDR3 DNA reads TGTGCCAGCACGGACAGGCTGCCCCCCTACGAGCAGTACTTC. V and J are TRBV19 and TRBJ2-7; TRBD1 aligns across 7 bases. The CDR3 is made up of 14 amino acids. V lost 9 bases to trimming and J lost 2 bases; unmatched junction nucleotides: 10. Germline CDR1 reads LNHDA; CDR2 reads SQIVND (reference sequence). Complete variable domain (other parts from reference TRBV19 and TRBJ2-7): DGGITQSPKYLFRKEGQNVTLSCEQNLNHDAMYWYRQDPGQGLRLIYYSQIVNDFQKGDIAEGYSVSREKKESFPLTVTSAQKNPTAFYLCASTDRLPPYEQYFGPGTRLTVT.

The chain links TRBV11-1 to TRBJ2-2, with D unresolved. CDR1 and CDR2 from the germline V gene are SGHAT and FQDESV (reference sequence). V was cut by 0 bases and J by 1 base, with 12 bases left in between. The CDR3 length is 17 residues. CDR3 bases: TGTGCCAGCAGCTTAGCGATCTGGCAGGAGAACACCGGGGAGCTGTTTTTT. It translates to CASSLAIWQENTGELFF.

J is TRBJ2-4 and V is TRBV19; tentatively, D is TRBD2 (5 bases). V gave up 11 bases and J gave up 6 bases, with 23 bases separating them. CDR3 length: 15 amino acids. From germline, CDR1 is LNHDA and CDR2 SQIVND (reference sequence). The CDR3 loop is CASTPIAHPGNIQYF. The CDR3 DNA is TGTGCCTCAACCCCGATAGCGCACCCCGGAAACATTCAGTACTTC.

This chain connects TRBV2 to TRBJ2-5; D possibly corresponds to TRBD2 (5 bases). From germline, CDR1 is SNHLY and CDR2 FYNNEI. The CDR3 extends over 15 amino acids. The V gene lost 3 bases and the J gene lost 1 base, with 12 bases spanning the gap. In nucleotides, the CDR3 is TGTGCCAGCAGTGAGGGGAGCGCCCTCCAAGAGACCCAGTACTTC. This encodes CASSEGSALQETQYF.

The CDR3 region has the DNA TGTGCCAGCAGTTCGCCGGGGCTTGAAGAGACCCAGTACTTC. As protein: CASSSPGLEETQYF. The chain joins TRBV7-9 to TRBJ2-5, with D perhaps matching TRBD1 or TRBD2 (5 bases each). Germline V lookup: CDR1 SEHNR, CDR2 FQNEAQ (reference sequence). CDR3 size: 14 residues. V lost 6 bases, J lost 3 bases, and 14 bases lay in between.

The chain uses TRBV5-8 and TRBJ1-1, with D uncertain. The ends were cut back, 2 bases at V and 8 bases at J, with 7 bases in the middle. The CDR3 is 11 residues long. CDR1 is SGHTS, CDR2 YDEGEE, per germline. In nucleotides, the CDR3 is TGTGCCAGCAGCTTTGGGCCAGAAGCTTTCTTT. It translates to CASSFGPEAFF.

The chain combines TRBV28 with TRBJ1-3; D gene unclear. This CDR3 comprises 13 residues. V lost 7 bases and J lost 4, with 11 bases in between. The germline CDR1 and CDR2 sequences are MDHEN and SYDVKM. CDR3 loop: CASNLYSGNTIYF. CDR3 bases: TGTGCCAGCAATCTATATTCGGGAAACACCATATATTTT.

A single count supports this clone. The genes are TRBV19 and TRBJ2-1, with 7 bases fitting TRBD2. Looked up from germline, CDR1 is LNHDA and CDR2 is SQIVND (reference sequence). V gave up 5 bases and J gave up 6 bases; unmatched junction bases: 10. The CDR3 consists of 15 residues. In DNA form, the CDR3 reads TGTGCCAGTAGTTTAGGGCTAGCGGCAATCAATGAGCAGTTCTTC. This encodes CASSLGLAAINEQFF.

The chain couples TRBV19 to TRBJ2-1; no definite D call. Between the trimmed V and J ends, which lost 6 bases and 4 bases, there was a span of 16 bases. CDR3 length: 15 amino acids. From germline, CDR1 is LNHDA and CDR2 SQIVND (reference sequence). DNA for the CDR3: TGTGCCAGTAGCTCACAGACCCTAGATTACAATGAGCAGTTCTTC. As protein: CASSSQTLDYNEQFF.

J is TRBJ2-1 and V is TRBV30, with no clear D. Germline loops: CDR1 GTSNPN, CDR2 SVGIG (reference sequence). The CDR3 runs 15 residues. V lost 3 bases to trimming and J lost 4 bases, with 16 bases between them. CDR3 DNA sequence: TGTGCCTGGAGAGTCTGGCTTTCTTCTTACAATGAGCAGTTCTTC. Translation: CAWRVWLSSYNEQFF.

In regard to this clone: The sample holds other DNA sequences that translate to the same CDR3. The chain employs TRBV5-1 and TRBJ2-7; D gene uncertain. Per the germline V gene, CDR1 is SGHRS and CDR2 is YFSETQ. The CDR3 covers 15 residues. The V and J ends lost 0 bases and 0 bases respectively, with 10 bases between them. CDR3 amino acids: CASSLDLGSSYEQYF. In DNA form, the CDR3 reads TGCGCCAGCAGCTTGGATTTAGGCAGCTCCTACGAGCAGTACTTC.

This chain links TRBV15 with TRBJ1-5; D is ambiguous. The CDR3 length is 13 residues. CDR1 and CDR2 (germline): LNHNV, YYDKDF (reference sequence). The ends were cut back, 0 bases at V and 10 bases at J, with 10 bases in the middle. CDR3 coding DNA: TGTGCCACCAGCAGAGATCGGCACGCTCCCCAGCATTTT. Translation gives CATSRDRHAPQHF.

The gene calls are TRBV28 and TRBJ1-1; D call uncertain. The V and J ends lost 2 bases and 2 bases respectively, with 9 bases between them. Germline lookup yields CDR1 MDHEN and CDR2 SYDVKM. The CDR3 totals 14 residues. CDR3 sequence: CASSLEGANTEAFF. Here the CDR3 DNA reads TGTGCCAGCAGTTTAGAAGGAGCTAACACTGAAGCTTTCTTT. The full variable domain, rest sourced from reference TRBV28 and TRBJ1-1, is DVKVTQSSRYLVKRTGEKVFLECVQDMDHENMFWYRQDPGLGLRLIYFSYDVKMKEKGDIPEGYSVSREKKERFSLILESASTNQTSMYLCASSLEGANTEAFFGQGTRLTVV.

The chain is built from TRBV30 and TRBJ1-2, with D uncertain. V was pared by 6 bases and J by 0 bases, with 20 bases between. This CDR3 is built from 16 residues. Germline CDR1 GTSNPN, CDR2 SVGIG (reference sequence). The CDR3 DNA reads TGTGCCTGTCTTCCCCCCCGGTCTAGTGCTAACTATGGCTACACCTTC. Its translation is CACLPPRSSANYGYTF.

This chain links TRBV28 with TRBJ1-2; possible D gene TRBD1, 5 bases. The CDR3 is 13 amino acids. Between the trimmed V and J ends, which lost 7 bases and 7 bases, there was a span of 16 bases. Germline V CDR1 and CDR2: MDHEN, SYDVKM. CDR3 protein: CASTQGGAAGYTF. The CDR3, as DNA: TGTGCCAGCACGCAGGGAGGGGCGGCTGGCTACACCTTC.

The chain carries TRBV27 and TRBJ2-2; D could derive from TRBD1 or TRBD2 (5 bases each). V lost 3 bases and J lost 2, with 19 bases in between. CDR1 is MNHEY and CDR2 is SMNVEV in the germline V gene (reference sequence). The CDR3 runs 18 residues. CDR3 nucleotides: TGTGCCAGCAGTTTTCATGATCTGGGACCCTCCAACACCGGGGAGCTGTTTTTT. This translates into CASSFHDLGPSNTGELFF.